The clone carrying this TCR beta chain was counted between two and nine times. The data originate from a study of control samples from healthy donors and cancer patients. The method was immunoSEQ multiplex PCR; TCRdb's version includes in-frame clones alone and lacks a portion of them. This sample has more than 140,000 clones; about 89% occur once, and the top ten carry approximately 7.2%. CDR3 length: 15 amino acids. CDR1 and CDR2 (germline): SGHNT, YYREEE (reference sequence). J gave up 2 bases and V 1 base, and 0 bases lay outside the gene matches. Input material: blood. The chain has TRBV5-4 and TRBJ2-7, with 13 positions matching TRBD2. The TCR comes from a man aged 18 to 30 in good health. CDR3 coding DNA: TGTGCCAGCAGCTTGACTAGCGGGGGGGCCTACGAGCAGTACTTC. Translation gives CASSLTSGGAYEQYF. Variable domain in full (rest from reference TRBV5-4 and TRBJ2-7): ETGVTQSPTHLIKTRGQQVTLRCSSQSGHNTVSWYQQALGQGPQFIFQYYREEENGRGNFPPRFSGLQFPNYSSELNVNALELDDSALYLCASSLTSGGAYEQYFGPGTRLTVT.